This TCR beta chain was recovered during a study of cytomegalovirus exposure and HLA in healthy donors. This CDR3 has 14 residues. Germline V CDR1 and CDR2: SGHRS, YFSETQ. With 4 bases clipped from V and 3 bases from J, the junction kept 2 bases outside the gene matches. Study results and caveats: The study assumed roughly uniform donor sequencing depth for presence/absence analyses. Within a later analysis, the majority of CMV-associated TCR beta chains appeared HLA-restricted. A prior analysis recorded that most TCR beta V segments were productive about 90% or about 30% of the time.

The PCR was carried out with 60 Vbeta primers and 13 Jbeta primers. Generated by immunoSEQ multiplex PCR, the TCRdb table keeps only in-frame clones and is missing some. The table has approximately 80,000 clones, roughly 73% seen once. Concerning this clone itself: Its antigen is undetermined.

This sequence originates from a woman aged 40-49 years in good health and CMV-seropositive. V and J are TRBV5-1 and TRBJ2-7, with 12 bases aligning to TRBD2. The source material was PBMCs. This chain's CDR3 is CASSRGLAGYEQYF. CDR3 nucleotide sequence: TGCGCCAGCAGCCGGGGACTAGCGGGCTACGAGCAGTACTTC.